This section outlines one T cell receptor (beta chain) sequence together with its context. This sample was included in a study of blood T cell repertoires in COVID-19. About the study: The origin of the acute and convalescent COVID-19 samples was the United States, Italy and Spain. From T cells, B-cell-depleted T cells, or PBMCs came the material, which was cDNA or gDNA.

Original data processing: From reference gene primer amplification, estimates of nucleated cell counts were derived. Assay used: immunoSEQ multiplex PCR; TCRdb lists only in-frame clones, some missing. The V and J calls and the clone size are those of that table, but D and trimming were determined from the DNA. The sample carries 31,000 or so clones, over 75% recorded once. This clonotype originated in a man at least 80 years old with acute or convalescent COVID-19. Sequencing used peripheral blood.

The CDR3 loop reads CASNSGGDYEQYF. For the CDR3, the DNA is TGTGCCAGTAATAGCGGGGGGGACTACGAGCAGTACTTC. This chain links TRBV6-5 with TRBJ2-7, with 11 bases fitting TRBD2. Germline assignment: CDR1 MNHEY and CDR2 SVGAGI. CDR3 length: 13 residues. V gave up 9 bases and J gave up 3 bases; unmatched junction bases: 4.